These T cell receptor beta chains were read from a single sample in a study of shared clonotypes between healthy human individuals. Clones were read by immunoSEQ multiplex PCR, and TCRdb kept only the in-frame ones, dropping some. Of 2 million to 3 million clones listed, 93% are singletons. The specimen sequenced was naive CD4+ T cells from PBMCs. All receptors come from a man younger than 35 in good health. Some clones in this sample may be carry-over from other donors' samples. CDR3s include the opening cysteine and the closing phenylalanine or tryptophan. The order of the fields is J gene, D gene, V gene, CDR3 protein, CDR3 DNA. D genes are given only for firm matches.

TRBJ2-3,NA,TRBV5-1,CASSLGPTDTQYF,TGCGCCAGCAGCTTGGGGCCCACAGATACGCAGTATTTT
TRBJ2-2,NA,TRBV18,CASSPPQGRDLGTGELFF,TGTGCCAGCTCACCCCCCCAGGGGCGGGACCTGGGCACCGGGGAGCTGTTTTTT
TRBJ2-2,NA,TRBV7-3,CASSLWPTSNTGELFF,TGTGCCAGCAGCTTGTGGCCCACCTCGAACACCGGGGAGCTGTTTTTT
TRBJ2-7,TRBD1,TRBV11-2,CASSFWGQGGYEQYF,TGTGCCAGCAGCTTCTGGGGACAGGGGGGTTACGAGCAGTACTTC
TRBJ2-3,NA,TRBV4-1,CASSQDHPSTDTQYF,TGCGCCAGCAGCCAAGACCACCCAAGCACAGATACGCAGTATTTT
TRBJ2-1,TRBD2,TRBV28,CASTLGGEWNEQFF,TGTGCCAGCACCCTCGGGGGGGAGTGGAATGAGCAGTTCTTC
TRBJ2-2,TRBD1,TRBV10-3,CAISEPGQAFGELFF,TGTGCCATCAGTGAACCGGGACAGGCCTTCGGGGAGCTGTTTTTT
TRBJ2-2,NA,TRBV5-1,CASSLSDRSGTGELFF,TGCGCCAGCAGCTTGTCGGATAGGTCCGGGACCGGGGAGCTGTTTTTT
TRBJ2-1,TRBD1,TRBV11-2,CASSLDRGPYNEQFF,TGTGCCAGCAGTTTGGACAGGGGGCCCTACAATGAGCAGTTCTTC
TRBJ1-1,NA,TRBV5-1,CASSLGPESGATEAFF,TGCGCCAGCAGCTTGGGACCGGAATCCGGGGCCACTGAAGCTTTCTTT
TRBJ2-1,TRBD2,TRBV27,CASRHPLAGGPGEQFF,TGTGCCAGCAGACACCCACTAGCGGGAGGGCCCGGTGAGCAGTTCTTC
TRBJ1-2,TRBD1,TRBV5-1,CASSSGQLYGYTF,TGCGCCAGCAGCTCGGGACAGCTTTATGGCTACACCTTC
TRBJ2-3,NA,TRBV30,CAWSPATDTQYF,TGTGCCTGGAGCCCGGCCACAGATACGCAGTATTTT
TRBJ1-1,NA,TRBV5-1,CASSNGAFTEAFF,TGCGCCAGCAGCAACGGGGCTTTCACTGAAGCTTTCTTT
TRBJ2-2,NA,TRBV6-5,CASSPGDRAGELFF,TGTGCCAGCAGTCCGGGGGACAGAGCCGGGGAGCTGTTTTTT